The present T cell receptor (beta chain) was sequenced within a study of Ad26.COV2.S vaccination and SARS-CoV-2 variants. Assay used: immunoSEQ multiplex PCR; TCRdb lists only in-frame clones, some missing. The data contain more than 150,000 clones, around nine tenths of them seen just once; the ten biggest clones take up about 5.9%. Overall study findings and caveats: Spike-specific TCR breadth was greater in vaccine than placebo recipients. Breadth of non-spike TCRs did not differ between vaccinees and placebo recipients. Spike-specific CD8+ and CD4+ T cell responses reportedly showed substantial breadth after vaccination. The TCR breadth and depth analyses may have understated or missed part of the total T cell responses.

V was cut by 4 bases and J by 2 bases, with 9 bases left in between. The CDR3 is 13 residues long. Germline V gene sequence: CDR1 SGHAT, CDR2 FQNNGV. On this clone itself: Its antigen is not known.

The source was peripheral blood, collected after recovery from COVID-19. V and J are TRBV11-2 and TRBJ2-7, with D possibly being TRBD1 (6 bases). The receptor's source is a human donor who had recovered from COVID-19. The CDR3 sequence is CASSWGQAYEQYF. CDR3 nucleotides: TGTGCCAGCAGCTGGGGGCAGGCCTACGAGCAGTACTTC.